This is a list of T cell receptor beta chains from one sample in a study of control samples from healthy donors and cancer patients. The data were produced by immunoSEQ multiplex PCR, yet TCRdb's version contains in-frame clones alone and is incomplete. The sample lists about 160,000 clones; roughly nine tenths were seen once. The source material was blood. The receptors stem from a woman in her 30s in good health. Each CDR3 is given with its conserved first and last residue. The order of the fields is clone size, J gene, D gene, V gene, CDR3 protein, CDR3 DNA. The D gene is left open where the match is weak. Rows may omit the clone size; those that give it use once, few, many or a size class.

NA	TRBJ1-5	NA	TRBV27	CASSLGGSNQPQHF	TGTGCCAGCAGTTTGGGCGGGAGCAATCAGCCCCAGCATTTT
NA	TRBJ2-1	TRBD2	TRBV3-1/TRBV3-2	CASSLLAETYNEQFF	TGTGCCAGCAGCCTACTAGCGGAGACGTACAATGAGCAGTTCTTC
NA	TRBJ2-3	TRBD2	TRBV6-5	CASSFLTSGRTDTQYF	TGTGCCAGCAGTTTCCTGACTAGCGGGAGAACCGATACGCAGTATTTT
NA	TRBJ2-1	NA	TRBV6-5	CASSTHRNEQFF	TGTGCCAGCAGTACACACAGGAATGAGCAGTTCTTC
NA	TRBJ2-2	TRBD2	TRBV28	CASSHAGTSRAGELFF	TGTGCCAGCAGTCACGCCGGGACTAGCCGCGCCGGGGAGCTGTTTTTT
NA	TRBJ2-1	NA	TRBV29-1	CSVGGGWNEQFF	TGCAGCGTTGGTGGGGGTTGGAATGAGCAGTTCTTC
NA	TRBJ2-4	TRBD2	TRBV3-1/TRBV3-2	CASSQARSGGNIQYF	TGTGCCAGCAGCCAAGCCAGGTCGGGAGGGAACATTCAGTACTTC
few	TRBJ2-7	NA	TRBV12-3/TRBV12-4	CASSFGFYEQYF	TGTGCCAGCAGTTTCGGGTTCTACGAGCAGTACTTC
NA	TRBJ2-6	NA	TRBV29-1	CSVAGTGANVLTF	TGCAGCGTTGCAGGGACTGGGGCCAACGTCCTGACTTTC
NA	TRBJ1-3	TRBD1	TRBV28	CASSSLPGTDSGNTIYF	TGTGCCAGCAGTTCCCTCCCCGGGACAGACTCTGGAAACACCATATATTTT
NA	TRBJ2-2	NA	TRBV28	CASSPQNTGELFF	TGTGCCAGCAGTCCGCAAAACACCGGGGAGCTGTTTTTT
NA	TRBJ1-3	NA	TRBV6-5	CASSYRDGNTIYF	TGTGCCAGCAGTTACCGGGATGGAAACACCATATATTTT
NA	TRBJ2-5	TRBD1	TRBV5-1	CASSFRRDRAPEAQYF	TGCGCCAGCAGCTTTCGCCGGGACAGGGCTCCGGAGGCCCAGTACTTC
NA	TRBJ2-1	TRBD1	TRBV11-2	CASSLDRVNNEQFF	TGTGCCAGCAGCTTGGACAGGGTTAACAATGAGCAGTTCTTC
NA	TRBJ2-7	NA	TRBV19	CASSINSRVEIDEQYF	TGTGCCAGTAGTATTAACTCCCGGGTGGAGATCGACGAGCAGTACTTC
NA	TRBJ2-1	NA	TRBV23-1	CASSQLRRWAGREYNEQFF	TGCGCCAGCAGTCAATTAAGGAGGTGGGCGGGACGTGAGTACAATGAGCAGTTCTTC
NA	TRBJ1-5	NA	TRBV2	CASDSGAQPQHF	TGTGCCAGTGATTCAGGGGCTCAGCCCCAGCATTTT
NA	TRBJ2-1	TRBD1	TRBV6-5	CASSLQGGEQFF	TGTGCCAGCAGTCTACAGGGGGGTGAGCAGTTCTTC
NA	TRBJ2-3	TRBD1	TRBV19	CASSILGTGTDTQYF	TGTGCCAGTAGTATTCTTGGGACAGGGACAGATACGCAGTATTTT
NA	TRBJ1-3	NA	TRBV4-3	CASSQAGSSGNTIYF	TGCGCCAGCAGCCAAGCCGGGAGCTCTGGAAACACCATATATTTT
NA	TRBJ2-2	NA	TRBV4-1	CASSQDPLNTGELFF	TGCGCCAGCAGCCAAGATCCCCTTAACACCGGGGAGCTGTTTTTT
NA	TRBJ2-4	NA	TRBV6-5	CASKDAKNIQYF	TGTGCCAGCAAAGACGCCAAAAACATTCAGTACTTC
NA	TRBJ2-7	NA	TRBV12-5	CASGPLSPSYEQYF	TGTGCTAGTGGCCCATTGTCCCCCTCCTACGAGCAGTACTTC
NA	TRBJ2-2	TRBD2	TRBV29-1	CSVVLGLAGNTGELFF	TGCAGCGTTGTATTGGGACTAGCGGGAAATACCGGGGAGCTGTTTTTT
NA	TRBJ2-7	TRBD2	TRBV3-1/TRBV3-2	CASSRRLAGGSYEQYF	TGTGCCAGCAGCCGCAGACTAGCGGGAGGCTCCTACGAGCAGTACTTC
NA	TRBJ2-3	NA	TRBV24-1	CATRQGRHTDTQYF	TGTGCCACCCGCCAGGGACGGCACACAGATACGCAGTATTTT
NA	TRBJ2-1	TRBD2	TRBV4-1	CASSQDRMRTSGSIRNEQFF	TGCGCCAGCAGCCAAGATCGTATGCGGACTAGCGGGAGCATTAGGAATGAGCAGTTCTTC
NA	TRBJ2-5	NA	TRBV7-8	CASSLVSVEETQYF	TGTGCCAGCAGCTTAGTGTCGGTAGAAGAGACCCAGTACTTC
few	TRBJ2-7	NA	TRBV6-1	CASSEAEMAEQYF	TGTGCCAGCAGTGAAGCAGAGATGGCGGAGCAGTACTTC
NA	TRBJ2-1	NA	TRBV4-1	CASSQGAGFSYNEQFF	TGCGCCAGCAGCCAAGGGGCGGGGTTCTCGTACAATGAGCAGTTCTTC
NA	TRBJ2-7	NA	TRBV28	CASSQGTPGLYF	TGTGCCAGCAGCCAGGGGACTCCGGGTCTGTACTTC
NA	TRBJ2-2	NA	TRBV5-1	CASSLEGAGGELFF	TGCGCCAGCAGCTTGGAAGGGGCGGGCGGGGAGCTGTTTTTT
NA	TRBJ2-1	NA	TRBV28	CASSYQRSYNEQFF	TGTGCCAGCAGTTATCAGCGCTCCTACAATGAGCAGTTCTTC
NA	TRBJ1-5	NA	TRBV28	CASSLGLEGSNQPQHF	TGTGCCAGCAGTTTGGGACTCGAGGGGAGCAATCAGCCCCAGCATTTT
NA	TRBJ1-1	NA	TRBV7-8	CASSPREFMNTEAFF	TGTGCCAGCAGTCCCCGGGAGTTCATGAACACTGAAGCTTTCTTT
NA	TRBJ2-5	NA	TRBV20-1	CSASAGTSEETQYF	TGCAGTGCTAGTGCCGGGACAAGTGAAGAGACCCAGTACTTC
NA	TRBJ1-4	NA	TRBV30	CAWSVKPAATNEKLFF	TGTGCCTGGAGTGTAAAGCCAGCAGCAACTAATGAAAAACTGTTTTTT
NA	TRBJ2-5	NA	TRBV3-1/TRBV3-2	CASSQAGLAQETQYF	TGTGCCAGCAGCCAGGCGGGGCTAGCCCAAGAGACCCAGTACTTC
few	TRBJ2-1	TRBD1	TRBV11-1	CATSTGTGGGEQFF	TGTGCCACCTCGACGGGGACAGGGGGGGGTGAGCAGTTCTTC
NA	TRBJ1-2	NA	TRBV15	CATSSRTVYGYTF	TGTGCCACCAGCTCCCGGACGGTCTATGGCTACACCTTC
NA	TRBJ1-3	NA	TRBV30	CALRGASFSGNTIYF	TGTGCCTTGAGAGGGGCTTCTTTCTCTGGAAACACCATATATTTT
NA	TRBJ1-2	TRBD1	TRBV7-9	CASSSDRDYGYTF	TGTGCCAGCAGTTCCGACAGGGATTATGGCTACACCTTC
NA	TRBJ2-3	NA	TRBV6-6	CASTSGGTQYF	TGTGCCAGCACCTCCGGAGGTACGCAGTATTTT
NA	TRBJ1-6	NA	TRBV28	CASSFLTAGYGSPLHF	TGTGCCAGCAGTTTCCTTACAGCCGGCTATGGTTCACCCCTCCACTTT
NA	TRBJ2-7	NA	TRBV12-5	CASGWGGGAYEQYF	TGTGCTAGTGGTTGGGGAGGGGGGGCCTACGAGCAGTACTTC
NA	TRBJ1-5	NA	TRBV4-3	CASSQDYFGTHNQPQHF	TGCGCCAGCAGCCAAGATTATTTTGGGACACACAATCAGCCCCAGCATTTT
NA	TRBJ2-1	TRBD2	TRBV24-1	CATSDPEEREANNEQFF	TGTGCCACCAGTGATCCGGAGGAGCGGGAGGCTAACAATGAGCAGTTCTTC
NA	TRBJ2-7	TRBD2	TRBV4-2	CASSQDRTSGSYEQYF	TGTGCCAGCAGCCAAGATAGGACTAGCGGGAGCTACGAGCAGTACTTC
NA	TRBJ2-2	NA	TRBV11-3	CASSLARGTGELFF	TGTGCCAGCAGCTTAGCCCGCGGCACCGGGGAGCTGTTTTTT
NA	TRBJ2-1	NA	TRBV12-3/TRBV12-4	CASSLVDHNEQFF	TGTGCCAGCAGTTTAGTGGACCACAATGAGCAGTTCTTC
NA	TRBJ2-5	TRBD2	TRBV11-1	CASSLATSGRGTQYF	TGTGCCAGCAGCTTAGCAACTAGCGGGAGGGGGACCCAGTACTTC
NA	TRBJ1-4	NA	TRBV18	CASSPPLGEKLFF	TGTGCCAGCTCACCACCCCTCGGCGAAAAACTGTTTTTT
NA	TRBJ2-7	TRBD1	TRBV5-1	CASSSDRGPYEQYF	TGCGCCAGCAGCTCCGACAGGGGGCCTTACGAGCAGTACTTC
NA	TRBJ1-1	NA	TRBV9	CASSVGQGGYTEAFF	TGTGCCAGCAGCGTAGGGCAGGGCGGCTACACTGAAGCTTTCTTT
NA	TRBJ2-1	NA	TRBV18	CASSPLIGNEQFF	TGTGCCAGCTCACCCCTTATCGGCAATGAGCAGTTCTTC
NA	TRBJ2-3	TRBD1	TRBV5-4	CASSTGTGLGTDTQYF	TGTGCCAGCAGCACCGGGACAGGTCTGGGCACAGATACGCAGTATTTT
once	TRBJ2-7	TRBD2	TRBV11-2	CASGSAGATYEQYF	TGTGCCAGCGGATCAGCGGGAGCCACCTACGAGCAGTACTTC
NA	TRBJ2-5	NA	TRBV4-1	CASSQDITGGFGTQYF	TGCGCCAGCAGCCAAGATATAACTGGAGGATTTGGGACCCAGTACTTC
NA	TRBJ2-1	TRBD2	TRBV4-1	CASSPNLAGHFNEQFF	TGCGCCAGCAGCCCAAACCTAGCGGGACATTTTAATGAGCAGTTCTTC
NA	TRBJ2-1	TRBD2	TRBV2	CASSRSGWGGSNEQFF	TGTGCCAGCAGTCGCAGCGGGTGGGGGGGTAGCAATGAGCAGTTCTTC